The 9 T cell receptor beta chains below all came from one sample that was sequenced in a study of blood T cell repertoires in COVID-19. Repertoires were generated with immunoSEQ multiplex PCR, while TCRdb's copy carries only in-frame clones and drops some. The sample includes 200,000 to 250,000 clones, 83% seen only once; the top ten take about 3.6%. Sequences were obtained from PBMCs or T cells enriched from blood (not recorded which). These receptor sequences come from a woman aged 40 to 49 who had been exposed to COVID-19.

The rearrangement joins TRBV7-9 to TRBJ2-2; TRBD2 is a possible D gene (5 bases). Germline lookup yields CDR1 SEHNR and CDR2 FQNEAQ (reference sequence). Trimming removed 3 bases at V and 2 bases at J, with 16 bases between. The CDR3 contains 17 residues. CDR3 sequence reads: CASSFPGVSLNTGELFF. In nucleotides, the CDR3 is TGTGCCAGCAGCTTCCCCGGGGTGTCCCTTAACACCGGGGAGCTGTTTTTT.

The chain links TRBV6-5 to TRBJ1-2, with D possibly being TRBD1 (5 bases). Germline V gene sequence: CDR1 MNHEY, CDR2 SVGAGI. CDR3 length: 13 amino acids. V lost 10 bases and J lost 3, with 15 bases in between. CDR3 protein: CATIGVRDYGYTF. The CDR3 DNA reads as TGTGCCACCATAGGGGTTCGCGACTATGGCTACACCTTC.

The genes are TRBV5-1 and TRBJ2-5; 9 bases agree with TRBD1. J was trimmed by 5 bases and V by 3 bases; bases with no gene match: 11. The CDR3 contains 16 residues. Germline CDR1 SGHRS, CDR2 YFSETQ. As DNA, the CDR3 is TGCGCCAGCAGCTCGGCTGGACAGGGGATAGAGGAGACCCAGTACTTC. Protein product: CASSSAGQGIEETQYF.

The chain recombines TRBV7-9 with TRBJ2-2, with 7 bases fitting TRBD2. CDR3 length: 16 residues. The trim removed 2 bases at V and 4 bases at J, leaving 7 bases unmatched. Per germline, CDR1 SEHNR and CDR2 FQNEAQ (reference sequence). As DNA, the CDR3 is TGTGCCAGCAGCTTACGTGGCGGGGAGGGCACCGGGGAGCTGTTTTTT. Translation gives CASSLRGGEGTGELFF.

The gene calls are TRBV18 and TRBJ2-7; D perhaps matches TRBD1 (6 bases). The ends were cut back, 3 bases at V and 5 bases at J, with 8 bases in the middle. This CDR3 has 12 residues. CDR1 is KGHSH, CDR2 LQKENI, per germline. The chain's CDR3 is CASSPGANEQYF. Written as DNA, the CDR3 is TGTGCCAGCTCACCGGGGGCTAACGAGCAGTACTTC.

This chain uses TRBV6-5 with TRBJ1-5; maybe TRBD1 (5 bases). This CDR3 is 15 amino acids long. V lost 7 bases, J lost 0 bases, and 13 bases lay in between. In germline, CDR1 is MNHEY, CDR2 SVGAGI. As DNA, the CDR3 is TGTGCCAGCAAACCAGGGACTTATAGCAATCAGCCCCAGCATTTT. Its protein product is CASKPGTYSNQPQHF.

This clone showed up just a few times. V usage is TRBV28 and J usage is TRBJ1-2, with D hard to call. The CDR3 contains 16 residues. Looked up from germline, CDR1 is MDHEN and CDR2 is SYDVKM. V gave up 2 bases and J gave up 1 base, with 14 bases separating them. CDR3 DNA sequence: TGTGCCAGCAGTTTAGGCGGCAGCCTCTATAACTATGGCTACACCTTC. It encodes CASSLGGSLYNYGYTF.

The chain joins TRBV5-1 to TRBJ2-1, with 8 bases aligning to TRBD2. Germline V gives CDR1 SGHRS, CDR2 YFSETQ. V shed 6 bases and J 9 bases; nucleotides not matched to a gene: 11. CDR3 length: 14 residues. CDR3 in DNA: TGCGCCAGCACCACCGGGGGGGCATTCTTTGAGCAGTTCTTC. This codes for CASTTGGAFFEQFF.

This sequence joins TRBV3-1 (or the pseudogene TRBV3-2) and TRBJ1-5, with D maybe TRBD1 (6 bases). Germline CDR1 is LGHDT and CDR2 is YNNKEL (reference sequence). Trimming removed 4 bases at V and 1 base at J, with 14 bases between. The CDR3 contains 16 residues. The CDR3 loop is CASSPYRVMSNQPQHF. CDR3 nucleotides: TGTGCCAGCAGCCCATACAGGGTAATGAGCAATCAGCCCCAGCATTTT.